One sample yielded the 17 T cell receptor beta chains listed below, sequenced in a study of shared clonotypes between healthy human individuals. Profiling relied on immunoSEQ multiplex PCR, and the TCRdb table lists in-frame clones only, not all of them. The repertoire includes some 700,000 clones, about 90% of them detected once, and 34% sits in the top ten. Material for sequencing was memory CD8+ T cells from PBMCs. Subset given: CD45RO+ cells pooled with CCR7-negative TemRA cells. These TCRs come from a man aged 18 to 30 in good health. Some clones in this sample may be carry-over from other donors' samples.

J is TRBJ2-7 and V is TRBV9, with 7 bases matching TRBD1. With 3 bases clipped from V and 2 bases from J, the junction kept 11 bases outside the gene matches. The germline V gene encodes CDR1 SGDLS and CDR2 YYNGEE. The length of the CDR3 is 16 residues. The CDR3: CASSARDHRGAYEQYF. The CDR3 DNA reads as TGTGCCAGCAGCGCAAGGGACCACAGGGGCGCCTACGAGCAGTACTTC.

For the CDR3, the DNA is TGTGCCAGTAGTTCCGGACAGGGACAGGGTGAAAAACTGTTTTTT. Its translation is CASSSGQGQGEKLFF. The chain is built from TRBV19 and TRBJ1-4; 9 bases line up with TRBD1. This CDR3 contains 15 residues. CDR1 is LNHDA, CDR2 SQIVND, per germline (reference sequence). The trim removed 5 bases at V and 7 bases at J, leaving 8 bases unmatched.

V and J are TRBV6-1 and TRBJ2-5, with unresolved D. Deletions cut 6 bases from V and 4 bases from J, with 9 bases between. The CDR3 covers 12 residues. Per germline, CDR1 MNHNS and CDR2 SASEGT. The CDR3 spells CASRPLRETQYF. The CDR3 bases are TGTGCCAGCAGGCCCCTGAGAGAGACCCAGTACTTC.

This chain uses TRBV28 with TRBJ1-2, with D possibly TRBD1 on 5 matching bases. The germline V gene encodes CDR1 MDHEN and CDR2 SYDVKM. This CDR3 is built from 12 residues. V lost 8 bases and J lost 5, with 12 bases in between. CDR3 in amino acids: CASDGGEYGYTF. The CDR3 bases are TGTGCCAGCGACGGGGGGGAGTATGGCTACACCTTC.

Regarding this clone: The same CDR3 also results from other DNA sequences found in this sample. The rearrangement links TRBV5-4 to TRBJ2-7; D is perhaps TRBD1 (5 bases). Trimming removed 4 bases from V and 0 bases from J, with 11 bases in between. The CDR3 has 14 amino acids. CDR1 SGHNT and CDR2 YYREEE come from the germline V gene (reference sequence). CDR3 in amino acids: CASSLTGVSYEQYF. CDR3 nucleotides: TGTGCCAGCAGCCTCACAGGAGTCTCCTACGAGCAGTACTTC.

This clone has only one observation. The rearrangement joins TRBV27 to TRBJ2-1; possibly TRBD1 or TRBD2 for D (5 bases each). The V gene lost 7 bases and the J gene lost 0 bases, with 22 bases spanning the gap. CDR3 length: 18 residues. Germline CDR1 and CDR2: MNHEY and SMNVEV (reference sequence). The CDR3: CASTRGAVITNSYNEQFF. For the CDR3, the DNA is TGTGCCAGCACCCGAGGGGCGGTTATTACCAACTCCTACAATGAGCAGTTCTTC.

This sequence joins TRBV27 and TRBJ2-7, with D uncertain. The V end was cut by 2 bases, the J end by 0 bases, with 8 bases between. There are 14 residues in the CDR3. Germline CDR1 MNHEY, CDR2 SMNVEV (reference sequence). The CDR3 DNA reads TGTGCCAGCAGTTTACCCAAAACCTCCTACGAGCAGTACTTC. It is translated as CASSLPKTSYEQYF.

In nucleotides, the CDR3 is TGTGCCAGCAGCGGCCCGTTGCGCTACGAGCAGTACTTC. Its protein product is CASSGPLRYEQYF. The chain combines TRBV5-5 with TRBJ2-7; no definite D call. The V end lost 4 bases, the J end lost 3 bases, and 11 bases lay between the germline ends. This CDR3 region has 13 residues. CDR1 and CDR2 (germline): SGHKS, YYEKEE (reference sequence).

The V and J genes are TRBV7-6 and TRBJ2-7; 10 nucleotides match TRBD1. After removal of 6 bases from V and 6 bases from J, the junction contained 8 bases not matched to a gene. CDR3 size: 14 residues. Germline V gene sequence: CDR1 SGHVS, CDR2 FNYEAQ. CDR3 nucleotides: TGTGCCAGCAGAACACCGGGACAGGGGTTCGAGCAGTACTTC. Translated: CASRTPGQGFEQYF.

V gene TRBV27 combines with J gene TRBJ2-1, with D perhaps being TRBD1 or TRBD2 (5 bases each). The CDR3 is 17 residues long. Trimming removed 1 base from V and 0 bases from J, with 13 bases in between. Per the germline V gene, CDR1 is MNHEY and CDR2 is SMNVEV (reference sequence). The CDR3 spells CASSLYFGTPSYNEQFF. The CDR3 DNA sequence: TGTGCCAGCAGTTTATATTTCGGGACCCCCTCCTACAATGAGCAGTTCTTC.

The chain links TRBV7-8 to TRBJ1-1; maybe TRBD1 (5 bases). V was trimmed by 4 bases and J by 3 bases, leaving 18 bases between them. The CDR3 length is 16 residues. CDR1 SGHVS and CDR2 FQNEAQ come from the germline V gene. CDR3 sequence: CASSSPGVGVYTEAFF. The DNA for the CDR3 is TGTGCCAGCAGCTCACCCGGAGTGGGGGTGTACACTGAAGCTTTCTTT.

V gene TRBV9 combines with J gene TRBJ1-4; D is undetermined. There are 15 residues in the CDR3. V was trimmed by 2 bases and J by 6 bases, leaving 14 bases between them. The germline V gene encodes CDR1 SGDLS and CDR2 YYNGEE. CDR3 sequence (DNA): TGTGCCAGCAGCGTGGATGGGGTGCGGGATGAAAAACTGTTTTTT. Translation gives CASSVDGVRDEKLFF.

V is TRBV9 and J is TRBJ2-2; 9 nucleotides match TRBD2. V was pared by 4 bases and J by 6 bases, with 10 bases of the junction left unmatched. CDR3 length: 16 amino acids. Germline lookup yields CDR1 SGDLS and CDR2 YYNGEE. This CDR3 is CASSLRGSGRAGELFF. The CDR3 nucleotides are TGTGCCAGCAGCCTCAGAGGTAGCGGGAGAGCCGGGGAGCTGTTTTTT.

The rearrangement joins TRBV19 to TRBJ2-3; D ambiguous. The V and J ends lost 3 bases and 14 bases respectively, with 15 bases between them. The germline CDR1 and CDR2 sequences are LNHDA and SQIVND (reference sequence). The CDR3 is 12 amino acids. CDR3 loop: CASSMGIKNPYF. The CDR3 region has the DNA TGTGCCAGTAGTATGGGGATCAAAAACCCGTATTTT.

CDR3 bases: TGTGCCAGCAGCGTAGACGGAACAGGGACGTTCCCCTACAATGAGCAGTTCTTC. This sequence encodes CASSVDGTGTFPYNEQFF. The chain joins TRBV9 to TRBJ2-1; TRBD1 might be the D (6 bases). The ends were cut back, 0 bases at V and 2 bases at J, with 18 bases in the middle. This CDR3 has 18 amino acids. From germline, CDR1 is SGDLS and CDR2 YYNGEE.

This chain joins TRBV15 and TRBJ2-2, with no clear D. This CDR3 contains 14 residues. V lost 1 base and J lost 2, with 5 bases in between. The germline CDR1 and CDR2 sequences are LNHNV and YYDKDF (reference sequence). The CDR3 DNA sequence: TGTGCCACCAGCAGAGGGTCAAACACCGGGGAGCTGTTTTTT. It codes for CATSRGSNTGELFF.

The rearrangement uses TRBV11-2 and TRBJ2-7; weak D call: TRBD1 (5 bases). The CDR3 runs 12 residues. The germline CDR1 and CDR2 sequences are SGHAT and FQNNGV. Trimming left V 6 bases short and J 6 bases short, with 12 bases between. CDR3 sequence reads: CASSRGHTEQYF. The CDR3 coding sequence is TGTGCCAGCAGTCGAGGACACACCGAGCAGTACTTC.